Presented here are 28 T cell receptor beta chains from one specimen sequenced in a study of cytomegalovirus exposure and HLA in healthy donors. This PCR relied on a set of 60 Vbeta primers and 13 Jbeta primers. Sequenced by immunoSEQ multiplex PCR; TCRdb stores in-frame clones only, minus some. The sample lists approximately 190,000 clones, 82% occurring once. The sequencing input was PBMCs. The receptors were gathered from a young woman in good health and CMV-seronegative.

This chain joins TRBV30 and TRBJ1-2, with 7 bases identical to TRBD1. The CDR3 sequence is 15 residues long. V gave up 2 bases and J gave up 5 bases; unmatched junction bases: 11. Germline CDR1 GTSNPN, CDR2 SVGIG (reference sequence). The DNA of the CDR3 is TGTGCCTGGAGTTCAGAAGGGGGCGGAGGGTATGGCTACACCTTC. Protein product: CAWSSEGGGGYGYTF. The whole variable domain, filled in from reference TRBV30 and TRBJ1-2, reads SQTIHQWPATLVQPVGSPLSLECTVEGTSNPNLYWYRQAAGRGLQLLFYSVGIGQISSEVPQNLSASRPQDRQFILSSKKLLLSDSGFYLCAWSSEGGGGYGYTFGSGTRLTVV.

The J gene is TRBJ2-1, the V gene TRBV5-5, with a tentative D call TRBD1 (6 bases). The CDR3 runs 15 residues. CDR1 is SGHKS and CDR2 is YYEKEE in the germline V gene (reference sequence). Trimming stripped 2 bases from V and 4 bases from J, with 13 bases between. CDR3: CASSLGGVFYNEQFF. The CDR3 region has the DNA TGTGCCAGCAGCTTAGGGGGTGTATTTTACAATGAGCAGTTCTTC.

The J gene is TRBJ1-3, the V gene TRBV6-1; no clear D. V lost 11 bases, J lost 0 bases, and 14 bases lay in between. CDR3 length: 14 residues. The germline gives CDR1 MNHNS, CDR2 SASEGT. CDR3 sequence: CACELVNSGNTIYF. In DNA form, the CDR3 reads TGTGCCTGCGAGCTCGTTAACTCTGGAAACACCATATATTTT.

The gene calls are TRBV30 and TRBJ1-3; D remains unclear. Germline-derived CDR1 and CDR2 are GTSNPN and SVGIG (reference sequence). This CDR3 contains 16 residues. The ends were cut back, 2 bases at V and 0 bases at J, with 14 bases in the middle. CDR3 amino acids: CAWSRKEGFSGNTIYF. CDR3 DNA: TGTGCCTGGAGTAGAAAAGAGGGCTTCTCTGGAAACACCATATATTTT.

The rearrangement links TRBV7-9 to TRBJ2-6; TRBD1 matches at 8 bases. Germline V gives CDR1 SEHNR, CDR2 FQNEAQ (reference sequence). The ends lost 5 bases at V and 2 bases at J; junction bases unmatched: 5. CDR3 length equals 16 residues. CDR3 in DNA: TGTGCCAGCAGCCGGTCAGGGGGCACTGGGGCCAACGTCCTGACTTTC. The encoded protein is CASSRSGGTGANVLTF.

The rearrangement uses TRBV11-2 and TRBJ1-1, with D tentatively TRBD1 (5 bases). CDR1 and CDR2 from the germline V gene are SGHAT and FQNNGV. The CDR3 is 13 amino acids. V lost 10 bases to trimming and J lost 3 bases, with 15 bases between them. The CDR3 loop is CAIPGQGHTEAFF. The CDR3 DNA reads as TGTGCCATCCCCGGGCAGGGCCACACTGAAGCTTTCTTT.

The chain employs TRBV5-1 and TRBJ2-7; TRBD2 is a possible D gene (6 bases). V was shortened by 5 bases and J by 0 bases, with 12 bases between the two germline ends. Per germline, CDR1 SGHRS and CDR2 YFSETQ. CDR3 length equals 14 residues. The CDR3 protein is CASRPSALSYEQYF. CDR3 bases: TGCGCCAGCAGACCTAGCGCCCTCTCCTACGAGCAGTACTTC.

The V gene is TRBV6-1, the J gene TRBJ2-2, with TRBD1 identical over 10 bases. Germline-derived CDR1 and CDR2 are MNHNS and SASEGT. The CDR3 has 17 amino acids. J was trimmed by 3 bases and V by 1 base; bases with no gene match: 5. In DNA, the CDR3 is TGTGCCAGCAGTGAAGTTTGGGACAGGGGCTACACCGGGGAGCTGTTTTTT. Its protein product is CASSEVWDRGYTGELFF.

The V call is TRBV2, the J call TRBJ2-7, with 9 bases matching TRBD2. The CDR3 runs to 15 residues. V dropped 3 bases and J dropped 4; count of bases not matched to a gene: 7. Germline CDR1 SNHLY, CDR2 FYNNEI. For the CDR3, the DNA is TGTGCCAGCAGTGACTCAGCGGGGGGAGTGTACGAGCAGTACTTC. Translation gives CASSDSAGGVYEQYF.

V and J are TRBV2 and TRBJ1-2; the D gene is possibly TRBD1 (6 bases). The CDR3 consists of 12 residues. V was clipped by 6 bases and J by 6 bases, with 11 bases between them. The V gene's germline CDR1 is SNHLY and CDR2 FYNNEI. The CDR3 coding sequence is TGTGCCAGCAGGGTTTCAGGGGATGGCTACACCTTC. Translated, it gives CASRVSGDGYTF.

This chain uses TRBV5-6 with TRBJ2-5; D ambiguous. This CDR3 contains 13 residues. Trimming removed 0 bases from V and 5 bases from J, with 8 bases in between. Germline V gene sequence: CDR1 SGHDT, CDR2 YYEEEE. The DNA for the CDR3 is TGTGCCAGCAGCTTGGCCAACTCGGAGACCCAGTACTTC. Translating it yields CASSLANSETQYF.

The table lists this clone with a count of one. The chain uses TRBV6-5 and TRBJ1-6; D is possibly TRBD1 (5 bases). V shed 11 bases and J shed 7 bases, with 12 bases lying between them. Germline V gene sequence: CDR1 MNHEY, CDR2 SVGAGI. The CDR3 sequence is 12 residues long. CDR3 in amino acids: CAVGEGNSPLHF. The CDR3 region has the DNA TGTGCCGTAGGGGAGGGGAATTCACCCCTCCACTTT.

V and J are TRBV18 and TRBJ2-3; no clear D. Trimming took off 5 bases at V and 6 bases at J, with 27 bases between the two ends. This CDR3 spans 18 amino acids. Per germline, CDR1 KGHSH and CDR2 LQKENI. The CDR3: CASSLSGLTNPGTDTQYF. The CDR3 region has the DNA TGTGCCAGCTCATTGTCCGGTCTCACAAACCCGGGTACTGATACGCAGTATTTT.

The chain carries TRBV6-1 and TRBJ2-4; a possible D gene is TRBD2 (6 bases). V was pared by 4 bases and J by 3 bases, with 16 bases between. Germline V lookup: CDR1 MNHNS, CDR2 SASEGT. The CDR3 spans 16 residues. The CDR3 DNA is TGTGCCAGCAGTGCCCGGGACTCAATAGGCAAAAACATTCAGTACTTC. Its translation: CASSARDSIGKNIQYF.

The chain joins TRBV5-1 to TRBJ2-1; the D is unclear. Germline-derived CDR1 and CDR2 are SGHRS and YFSETQ. CDR3 length: 13 amino acids. V was pared by 4 bases and J by 4 bases, with 9 bases between. The CDR3 sequence: CASSEPPYNEQFF. The DNA for the CDR3 is TGCGCCAGCAGCGAGCCACCGTACAATGAGCAGTTCTTC.

This sequence joins TRBV5-6 and TRBJ1-1; 10 bases are shared with TRBD1. This CDR3 comprises 14 residues. Germline V gene sequence: CDR1 SGHDT, CDR2 YYEEEE. The V and J ends lost 6 bases and 3 bases, in that order; junction bases with no gene match: 5. The CDR3 loop reads CASNRGQGYTEAFF. CDR3 sequence (DNA): TGTGCCAGCAACCGGGGACAGGGGTACACTGAAGCTTTCTTT.

The chain links TRBV28 to TRBJ2-7; TRBD2 matches at 11 bases. Trimming cost V 5 bases and J 5 bases; bases outside gene matches: 8. CDR1 MDHEN and CDR2 SYDVKM come from the germline V gene. This CDR3 contains 15 residues. The CDR3 loop reads CASSGGLAGGNEQYF. CDR3 sequence (DNA): TGTGCCAGCAGTGGGGGGCTAGCGGGAGGAAACGAGCAGTACTTC. The full variable domain, with the rest looked up from reference TRBV28 and TRBJ2-7, is DVKVTQSSRYLVKRTGEKVFLECVQDMDHENMFWYRQDPGLGLRLIYFSYDVKMKEKGDIPEGYSVSREKKERFSLILESASTNQTSMYLCASSGGLAGGNEQYFGPGTRLTVT.

The rearrangement uses TRBV29-1 and TRBJ2-1; 7 positions match TRBD2. Per germline, CDR1 SQVTM and CDR2 ANQGSEA. This CDR3 is built from 15 residues. With V trimmed by 4 bases and J by 0 bases, 6 bases remained unmatched. The CDR3: CSVAPGLNSYNEQFF. The CDR3, as DNA: TGCAGCGTTGCCCCGGGACTAAACTCCTACAATGAGCAGTTCTTC.

CDR3 in amino acids: CASSQELLAGHNEQFF. The CDR3 DNA follows: TGCGCCAGCAGCCAAGAGTTACTAGCGGGACACAATGAGCAGTTCTTC. V is TRBV4-1 and J is TRBJ2-1, with 10 bases matching TRBD2. J gave up 5 bases and V 0 bases, and 4 bases lay outside the gene matches. The germline V gene has CDR1 MGHRA and CDR2 YSYEKL. The CDR3 extends over 16 amino acids.

This clone was observed once. The genes are TRBV5-1 and TRBJ2-7, with 7 bases matching TRBD1. The ends lost 4 bases at V and 1 base at J; junction bases unmatched: 5. Germline values: CDR1 SGHRS, CDR2 YFSETQ. The CDR3 sequence is 14 residues long. CDR3 nucleotides: TGCGCCAGCAGCGCCGGACAGGAGTCCTACGAGCAGTACTTC. It translates to CASSAGQESYEQYF. Full variable domain (rest looked up from reference TRBV5-1 and TRBJ2-7): KAGVTQTPRYLIKTRGQQVTLSCSPISGHRSVSWYQQTPGQGLQFLFEYFSETQRNKGNFPGRFSGRQFSNSRSEMNVSTLELGDSALYLCASSAGQESYEQYFGPGTRLTVT.

V is TRBV5-1 and J is TRBJ2-7; tentatively, D is TRBD2 (5 bases). V lost 4 bases and J lost 6, with 17 bases in between. This CDR3 is built from 14 residues. Per the germline V gene, CDR1 is SGHRS and CDR2 is YFSETQ. CDR3 in amino acids: CASSPPTGIREQYF. The DNA for the CDR3 is TGCGCCAGCAGCCCTCCGACGGGGATACGCGAGCAGTACTTC.

About this clone: Other DNA sequences in the sample encode the same CDR3. The J gene is TRBJ2-1, the V gene TRBV9, with D perhaps TRBD2 (6 bases). Germline lookup yields CDR1 SGDLS and CDR2 YYNGEE. V lost 2 bases, J lost 1 base, and 10 bases lay in between. The CDR3 length is 15 residues. The DNA for the CDR3 is TGTGCCAGCAGCGTTAGCGGAGCTTCCTACAATGAGCAGTTCTTC. Translating it yields CASSVSGASYNEQFF.

The rearrangement uses TRBV4-2 and TRBJ2-3; 9 bases match TRBD2. CDR1 is LGHNA and CDR2 is YNFKEQ in the germline V gene. V trimming: 5 bases; J trimming: 1 base; junction bases outside the gene matches: 7. This CDR3 contains 16 residues. The CDR3 nucleotides are TGTGCCAGCAGCACTCAGGGACTAGCCGGCACAGATACGCAGTATTTT. This gives the protein CASSTQGLAGTDTQYF.

The chain joins TRBV2 to TRBJ2-4, with D possibly matching TRBD1 (5 bases). V was clipped by 6 bases and J by 8 bases, with 14 bases between them. Germline lookup yields CDR1 SNHLY and CDR2 FYNNEI. This CDR3 is 13 amino acids long. CDR3 protein: CASRLQEGDIQYF. Written as DNA, the CDR3 is TGTGCCAGCAGATTACAGGAAGGGGACATTCAGTACTTC.

V is TRBV25-1 and J is TRBJ2-1, with TRBD2 matching 9 bases. This CDR3 comprises 11 residues. Germline CDR1 reads MGHDK; CDR2 reads SYGVNS. V trimming: 6 bases; J trimming: 10 bases; junction bases outside the gene matches: 1. The CDR3 nucleotides read TGTGCCAGCAGCGCGGGAGGGGAGCAGTTCTTC. Translating it yields CASSAGGEQFF.

The rearrangement links TRBV30 to TRBJ2-7, with D hard to call. V lost 2 bases to trimming and J lost 6 bases, with 8 bases between them. This CDR3 has 11 residues. From germline, CDR1 is GTSNPN and CDR2 SVGIG (reference sequence). The CDR3 sequence: CAWSLGPEQYF. The DNA for the CDR3 is TGTGCCTGGAGTCTAGGTCCCGAGCAGTACTTC.

The chain combines TRBV10-3 with TRBJ2-5; 8 bases are shared with TRBD1. The germline gives CDR1 ENHRY, CDR2 SYGVKD. V shed 5 bases, J shed 3 bases, and the junction held 11 bases outside the gene matches. CDR3 length: 16 residues. The CDR3 coding sequence is TGTGCCATCAGTACCCGACAGGGGTTGGGTGAAGAGACCCAGTACTTC. This gives the protein CAISTRQGLGEETQYF.

Of note for this clone: At the DNA level, this CDR3 is encoded by other sequences in the same sample as well. V gene TRBV5-1 combines with J gene TRBJ2-3; D possibly corresponds to TRBD1 (6 bases). The CDR3 contains 15 residues. CDR1 is SGHRS and CDR2 is YFSETQ in the germline V gene. V shed 4 bases and J shed 0 bases, with 12 bases lying between them. The CDR3 sequence is CASSLTGPSTDTQYF. Here the CDR3 DNA reads TGCGCCAGCAGCCTAACAGGGCCTAGCACAGATACGCAGTATTTT. Drawing the rest from reference TRBV5-1 and TRBJ2-3, the complete variable domain is KAGVTQTPRYLIKTRGQQVTLSCSPISGHRSVSWYQQTPGQGLQFLFEYFSETQRNKGNFPGRFSGRQFSNSRSEMNVSTLELGDSALYLCASSLTGPSTDTQYFGPGTRLTVL.